The 21 T cell receptor beta chains presented below share a single source sample, sequenced in a study of a mutant IDH1 vaccine in newly diagnosed glioma. Time point in this sample: baseline, week 1 (first vaccination visit). Indicated treatment: pre-vaccination baseline after standard-of-care therapy. Using immunoSEQ multiplex PCR, the repertoire was profiled, and TCRdb retains in-frame clones only, with some absent. The table records 20,000 to 25,000 clones, around 85% of them present only once. Material: PBMCs, obtained from a glioma patient treated with radiotherapy, temozolomide or both. The receptors come from a man aged 35-49 years with glioma.

The table lists this clone with a count of one. J is TRBJ1-2 and V is TRBV19, with TRBD1 identical over 7 bases. Germline assignment: CDR1 LNHDA and CDR2 SQIVND (reference sequence). Trimming removed 5 bases from V and 8 bases from J; junction bases left unmatched: 11. The CDR3 extends over 14 amino acids. Here the CDR3 reads CASSGGQRLEGYTF. The CDR3 nucleotides are TGTGCCAGTAGTGGGGGACAGAGACTCGAGGGCTACACCTTC.

The chain joins TRBV18 to TRBJ2-7; perhaps TRBD2 as D (5 bases). Germline CDR1 KGHSH, CDR2 LQKENI. V dropped 6 bases and J dropped 0 bases, with 15 bases sitting between them. The CDR3 extends over 15 amino acids. The CDR3 here is CASSPTTRDSYEQYF. The CDR3 nucleotides are TGTGCCAGCTCTCCGACCACCCGGGACTCCTACGAGCAGTACTTC.

The chain has TRBV6-1 and TRBJ2-7, with TRBD2 matching 7 bases. CDR3 length equals 15 residues. Looked up from germline, CDR1 is MNHNS and CDR2 is SASEGT. With 1 base clipped from V and 1 base from J, the junction kept 4 bases outside the gene matches. CDR3 sequence (DNA): TGTGCCAGCAGTGAAGGAGTAGCGGGTTCCTACGAGCAGTACTTC. Amino acid sequence: CASSEGVAGSYEQYF.

This chain connects TRBV6-1 to TRBJ1-2; possible D gene TRBD1, 5 bases. CDR1 and CDR2 (germline): MNHNS, SASEGT. The CDR3 is 13 residues long. The V end lost 11 bases, the J end lost 5 bases, and 18 bases lay between the germline ends. CDR3: CASLGQSLYGYTF. In DNA, the CDR3 is TGTGCCTCCCTGGGGCAGTCTCTGTATGGCTACACCTTC.

The chain recombines TRBV5-1 with TRBJ2-5, with D possibly being TRBD1 (6 bases). Germline V gene sequence: CDR1 SGHRS, CDR2 YFSETQ. V was pared by 4 bases and J by 0 bases, with 13 bases between. The CDR3 has 15 amino acids. The CDR3 protein is CASSPSTGYQETQYF. CDR3 DNA: TGCGCCAGCAGCCCGTCCACAGGGTACCAAGAGACCCAGTACTTC.

This chain uses TRBV2 with TRBJ1-4, with a weak D call TRBD1 (5 bases). The germline CDR1 and CDR2 sequences are SNHLY and FYNNEI. This CDR3 is 15 amino acids long. V gave up 6 bases and J gave up 6 bases, with 17 bases separating them. As DNA, the CDR3 is TGTGCCAGCAGGGTAATCCGGGGGTCCGATGAAAAACTGTTTTTT. This translates into CASRVIRGSDEKLFF.

The chain carries TRBV7-2 and TRBJ2-7; 14 bases map to TRBD2. Germline CDR1 SGHTA, CDR2 FQGNSA. This CDR3 spans 18 amino acids. V was clipped by 0 bases and J by 4 bases; unmatched bases: 8. CDR3 coding DNA: TGTGCCAGCAGCTTAGCTGGGGGACTAGCGGGAGATCGGTACGAGCAGTACTTC. It is translated as CASSLAGGLAGDRYEQYF.

The V call is TRBV10-3, the J call TRBJ1-2; perhaps TRBD1 as D (5 bases). The V gene lost 0 bases and the J gene lost 4 bases, with 9 bases spanning the gap. The CDR3 length is 14 residues. Germline V CDR1 and CDR2: ENHRY, SYGVKD. The CDR3 coding sequence is TGTGCCATCAGTGAGTCAGGGGCAAGCTATGGCTACACCTTC. Its translation: CAISESGASYGYTF.

This chain joins TRBV6-5 and TRBJ1-2; TRBD1 matches 11 bases. The germline V gene encodes CDR1 MNHEY and CDR2 SVGAGI. This CDR3 has 16 residues. V gave up 0 bases and J gave up 4 bases; unmatched junction bases: 4. The CDR3 sequence is CASSYSRTGGGYGYTF. CDR3 bases: TGTGCCAGCAGTTACTCGAGGACAGGGGGCGGCTATGGCTACACCTTC.

The chain couples TRBV18 to TRBJ1-1, with D perhaps TRBD1 (5 bases). V lost 2 bases to trimming and J lost 3 bases, with 10 bases between them. CDR1 and CDR2 from the germline V gene are KGHSH and LQKENI. The CDR3 runs 14 residues. For the CDR3, the DNA is TGTGCCAGCTCACCAGTACAGACAGACACTGAAGCTTTCTTT. It encodes CASSPVQTDTEAFF.

V and J are TRBV2 and TRBJ1-5; 7 positions match TRBD1. V shed 7 bases, J shed 4 bases, and the junction held 7 bases outside the gene matches. This CDR3 comprises 14 residues. CDR1 is SNHLY and CDR2 is FYNNEI in the germline V gene. The CDR3 bases are TGTGCCAGCACTCGACAGGGTGGTAATCAGCCCCAGCATTTT. As protein: CASTRQGGNQPQHF.

The chain has TRBV5-6 and TRBJ2-7; 7 bases match TRBD2. The germline CDR1 and CDR2 sequences are SGHDT and YYEEEE. The CDR3 consists of 14 residues. The junction had 6 bases not matched to a gene; V was cut back by 4 bases and J by 2 bases. The CDR3 DNA reads as TGTGCCAGCAGCCAGGGCCTAGCGGCCTACGAGCAGTACTTC. Its protein product is CASSQGLAAYEQYF.

The chain links TRBV2 to TRBJ2-2; D possibly matches TRBD1 or TRBD2 (6 bases each). The V end lost 6 bases, the J end lost 3 bases, and 20 bases lay between the germline ends. The CDR3 is made up of 17 amino acids. CDR1 and CDR2 (germline): SNHLY, FYNNEI. The CDR3 nucleotides read TGTGCCAGCAGGGGGGGCCTCGTATTTTGGGACACCGGGGAGCTGTTTTTT. It specifies CASRGGLVFWDTGELFF.

The rearrangement uses TRBV7-2 and TRBJ1-2; 9 bases align to TRBD1. Germline V lookup: CDR1 SGHTA, CDR2 FQGNSA. Losses at the gene ends were 6 bases for V and 5 bases for J; bases not matched to a gene: 7. This CDR3 comprises 14 residues. The CDR3 bases are TGTGCCAGCAGTCTAACAGGGGGCAAGTATGGCTACACCTTC. This sequence encodes CASSLTGGKYGYTF.

The chain has TRBV2 and TRBJ2-2, with 11 positions matching TRBD2. The J segment lost 3 bases and the V segment lost 6 bases, leaving 6 bases of the junction unmatched. The CDR3 is 16 residues long. Germline V gives CDR1 SNHLY, CDR2 FYNNEI. Here the CDR3 DNA reads TGTGCCAGCAGGGCCGGGACTAGCGGCTACACCGGGGAGCTGTTTTTT. Protein sequence: CASRAGTSGYTGELFF. The full variable domain, rest sourced from reference TRBV2 and TRBJ2-2, is EPEVTQTPSHQVTQMGQEVILRCVPISNHLYFYWYRQILGQKVEFLVSFYNNEISEKSEIFDDQFSVERPDGSNFTLKIRSTKLEDSAMYFCASRAGTSGYTGELFFGEGSRLTVL.

This sequence joins TRBV7-2 and TRBJ2-1, with 7 nucleotides matching TRBD2. V lost 7 bases, J lost 8 bases, and 11 bases stayed unmatched. This CDR3 is 14 amino acids long. Germline V gene lookup returns CDR1 SGHTA and CDR2 FQGNSA. As DNA, the CDR3 is TGTGCCAGCACCCTTGGTCTAGCGGTCGATGAGCAGTTCTTC. It translates to CASTLGLAVDEQFF.

This clone was seen just once. V and J are TRBV15 and TRBJ1-2, with D perhaps matching TRBD1 (6 bases). This CDR3 spans 16 amino acids. CDR1 LNHNV and CDR2 YYDKDF come from the germline V gene (reference sequence). V gave up 0 bases and J gave up 5 bases, with 16 bases separating them. The CDR3 sequence is CATSRDHGGQEYGYTF. The CDR3 DNA reads TGTGCCACCAGCAGAGATCACGGGGGGCAGGAATATGGCTACACCTTC.

The CDR3, as DNA: TGTGCCAGCAGCCCGCGATTGACAGTAAACACTGAAGCTTTCTTT. Its translation: CASSPRLTVNTEAFF. The chain employs TRBV11-3 and TRBJ1-1, with a weak D call TRBD1 (5 bases). This CDR3 contains 15 residues. With 5 bases removed from V and 2 bases from J, the gap between germline ends came to 15 bases. The germline V gene has CDR1 SGHNT and CDR2 YENEEA.

This clone was picked up one time. The chain couples TRBV2 to TRBJ1-5; D gene uncertain. Germline values: CDR1 SNHLY, CDR2 FYNNEI. V gave up 3 bases and J gave up 4 bases, with 10 bases separating them. The CDR3 spans 14 residues. For the CDR3, the DNA is TGTGCCAGCAGTGATGGGAAGATTAATCAGCCCCAGCATTTT. As protein: CASSDGKINQPQHF.

The chain employs TRBV7-9 and TRBJ1-2, with D hard to call. CDR1 is SEHNR, CDR2 FQNEAQ, per germline (reference sequence). The CDR3 is made up of 15 amino acids. V was shortened by 4 bases and J by 4 bases, with 16 bases between the two germline ends. CDR3 DNA: TGTGCCAGCAGCTATTCCGAGTCTATTTTCTATGGCTACACCTTC. Residues: CASSYSESIFYGYTF.

The chain is built from TRBV7-9 and TRBJ1-1; 9 nucleotides agree with TRBD1. Germline loops: CDR1 SEHNR, CDR2 FQNEAQ (reference sequence). The CDR3 length is 13 residues. Trimming removed 5 bases from V and 7 bases from J; junction bases left unmatched: 5. CDR3 protein: CASSPGDRVEAFF. DNA of the CDR3: TGTGCCAGCAGCCCCGGGGACAGGGTTGAAGCTTTCTTT.